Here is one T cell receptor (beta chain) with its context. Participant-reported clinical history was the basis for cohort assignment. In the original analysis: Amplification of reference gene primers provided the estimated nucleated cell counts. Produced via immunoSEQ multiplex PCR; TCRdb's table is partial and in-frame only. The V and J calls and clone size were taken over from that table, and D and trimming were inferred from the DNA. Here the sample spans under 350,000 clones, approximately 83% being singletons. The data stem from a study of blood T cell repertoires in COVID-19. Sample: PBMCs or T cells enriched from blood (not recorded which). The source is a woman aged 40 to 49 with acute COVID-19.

CDR3 DNA: TGTGCCAGCAGTTATTCAGGTTCACCCCTCCACTTT. Translation gives CASSYSGSPLHF. The chain uses TRBV6-2 or TRBV6-3 and TRBJ1-6; D uncertain. Trimming removed 3 bases at V and 9 bases at J, with 6 bases between. This CDR3 comprises 12 residues. Looked up from germline, CDR1 is MNHEY and CDR2 is SVGEGT.